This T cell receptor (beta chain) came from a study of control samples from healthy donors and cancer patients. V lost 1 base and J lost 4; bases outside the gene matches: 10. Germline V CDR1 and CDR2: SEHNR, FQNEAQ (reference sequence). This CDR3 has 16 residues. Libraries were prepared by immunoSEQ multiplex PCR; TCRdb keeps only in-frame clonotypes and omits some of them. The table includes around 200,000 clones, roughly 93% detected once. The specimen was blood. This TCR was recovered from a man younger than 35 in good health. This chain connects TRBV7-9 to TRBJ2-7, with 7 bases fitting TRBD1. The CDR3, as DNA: TGTGCCAGCAGCTTAGAGGGGGCCAGCCTTCGATACGAGCAGTACTTC. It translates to CASSLEGASLRYEQYF.